This T cell receptor beta chain came from a study of blood T cell repertoires in COVID-19. Overall study context: Acute and convalescent COVID-19 specimens originated in the United States, Italy and Spain. In each case, the material was cDNA or gDNA derived from T cells, B-cell-depleted T cells, or PBMCs.

This clone has a single count. The V gene end was trimmed by 4 bases and the J gene end by 7 bases; junction bases not matched to a gene: 11. The CDR3 is made up of 16 amino acids. Germline V gene sequence: CDR1 SNHLY, CDR2 FYNNEI. Seattle's cohort entered during active infection and was followed longitudinally. Per the authors' pipeline: For nucleated cells, counts were estimated from reference gene primer amplification. Only in-frame clones appear in the TCRdb table, and some are missing; sequencing was by immunoSEQ multiplex PCR. V, J and clone size are those of that table, while D and trimming were read from the DNA. The sample yields roughly 250,000 clones, 65% to 85% seen once.

This TCR was recovered from a person aged 65 to 85 with COVID-19, enrolled during active disease. V is TRBV2 and J is TRBJ2-1; 9 bases are a match to TRBD2. Sequencing used peripheral blood. CDR3 DNA: TGTGCCAGCAGTGTTTTAGCGGGAGTTTCCGGGAATGAGCAGTTCTTC. Residues: CASSVLAGVSGNEQFF.